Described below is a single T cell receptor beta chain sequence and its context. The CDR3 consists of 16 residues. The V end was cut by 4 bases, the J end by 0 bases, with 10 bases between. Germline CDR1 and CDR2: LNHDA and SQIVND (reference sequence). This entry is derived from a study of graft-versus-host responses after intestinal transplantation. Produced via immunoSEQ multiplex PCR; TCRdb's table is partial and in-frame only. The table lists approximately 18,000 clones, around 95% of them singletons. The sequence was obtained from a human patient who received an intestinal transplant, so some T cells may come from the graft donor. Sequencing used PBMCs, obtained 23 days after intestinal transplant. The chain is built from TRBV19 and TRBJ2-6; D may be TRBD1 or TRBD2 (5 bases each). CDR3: CASSTGPFSGANVLTF. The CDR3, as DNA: TGTGCCAGTAGTACGGGACCGTTCTCTGGGGCCAACGTCCTGACTTTC.